Sequencing of this T cell receptor (beta chain) was carried out in a study of blood T cell repertoires in COVID-19. Repertoires were generated with immunoSEQ multiplex PCR, while TCRdb's copy carries only in-frame clones and drops some. The sample contains hundreds of thousands of clones, around 87% of which appear only once. Losses at the gene ends were 6 bases for V and 3 bases for J; bases not matched to a gene: 7. The CDR3 extends over 14 amino acids. Germline loops: CDR1 MNHEY, CDR2 SVGAGI. V and J are TRBV6-5 and TRBJ2-5; 7 bases map to TRBD2. Sequencing was done on a sample of peripheral blood. The receptor comes from a woman aged 35 to 49 who had recovered from COVID-19. The CDR3 protein is CASRPGGSKETQYF. DNA of the CDR3: TGTGCCAGCAGACCGGGGGGTTCTAAAGAGACCCAGTACTTC.